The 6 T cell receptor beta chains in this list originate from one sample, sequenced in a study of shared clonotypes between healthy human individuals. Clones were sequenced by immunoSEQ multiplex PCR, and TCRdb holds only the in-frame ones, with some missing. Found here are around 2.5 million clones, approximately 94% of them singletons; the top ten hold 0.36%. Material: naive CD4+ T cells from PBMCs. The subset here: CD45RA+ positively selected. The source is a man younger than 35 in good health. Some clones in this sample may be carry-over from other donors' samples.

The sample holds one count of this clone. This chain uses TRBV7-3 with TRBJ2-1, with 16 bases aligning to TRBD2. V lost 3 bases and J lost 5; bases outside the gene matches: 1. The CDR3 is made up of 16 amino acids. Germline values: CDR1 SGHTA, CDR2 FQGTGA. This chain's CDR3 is CASSFGTSGRDNEQFF. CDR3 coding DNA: TGTGCCAGCAGCTTCGGGACTAGCGGGAGGGACAATGAGCAGTTCTTC.

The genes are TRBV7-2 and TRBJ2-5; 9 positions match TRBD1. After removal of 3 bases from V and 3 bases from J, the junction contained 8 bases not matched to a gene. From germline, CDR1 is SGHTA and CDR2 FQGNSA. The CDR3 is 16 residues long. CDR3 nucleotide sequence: TGTGCCAGCAGCTTTGCGGTCGGGACAGGGAAAGAGACCCAGTACTTC. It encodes CASSFAVGTGKETQYF. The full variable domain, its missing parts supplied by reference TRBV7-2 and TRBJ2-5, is GAGVSQSPSNKVTEKGKDVELRCDPISGHTALYWYRQSLGQGLEFLIYFQGNSAPDKSGLPSDRFSAERTGGSVSTLTIQRTQQEDSAVYLCASSFAVGTGKETQYFGPGTRLLVL.

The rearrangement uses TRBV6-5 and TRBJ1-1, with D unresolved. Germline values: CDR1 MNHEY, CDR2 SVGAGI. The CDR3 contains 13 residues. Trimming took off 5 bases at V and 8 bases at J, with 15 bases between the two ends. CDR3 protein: CASSLPPGREAFF. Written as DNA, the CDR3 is TGTGCCAGCAGTCTACCCCCGGGCCGCGAAGCTTTCTTT.

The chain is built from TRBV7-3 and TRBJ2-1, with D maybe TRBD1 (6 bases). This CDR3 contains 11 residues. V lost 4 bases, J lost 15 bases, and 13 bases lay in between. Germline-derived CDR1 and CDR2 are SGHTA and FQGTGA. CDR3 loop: CASSSGQLLFF. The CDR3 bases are TGTGCCAGCAGCTCCGGACAGTTGCTGTTCTTC.

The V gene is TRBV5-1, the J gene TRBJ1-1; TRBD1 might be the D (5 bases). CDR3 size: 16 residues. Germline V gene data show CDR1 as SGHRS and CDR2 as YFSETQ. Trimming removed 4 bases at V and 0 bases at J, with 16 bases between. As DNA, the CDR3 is TGCGCCAGCAGCGCGATTACCGGACACATGAACACTGAAGCTTTCTTT. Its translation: CASSAITGHMNTEAFF.

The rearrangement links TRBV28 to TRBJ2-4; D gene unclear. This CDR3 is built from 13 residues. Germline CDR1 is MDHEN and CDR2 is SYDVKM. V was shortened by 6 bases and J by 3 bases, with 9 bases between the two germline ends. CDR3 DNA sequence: TGTGCCAGCAGGGGGTCAGGCAAAAACATTCAGTACTTC. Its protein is CASRGSGKNIQYF.